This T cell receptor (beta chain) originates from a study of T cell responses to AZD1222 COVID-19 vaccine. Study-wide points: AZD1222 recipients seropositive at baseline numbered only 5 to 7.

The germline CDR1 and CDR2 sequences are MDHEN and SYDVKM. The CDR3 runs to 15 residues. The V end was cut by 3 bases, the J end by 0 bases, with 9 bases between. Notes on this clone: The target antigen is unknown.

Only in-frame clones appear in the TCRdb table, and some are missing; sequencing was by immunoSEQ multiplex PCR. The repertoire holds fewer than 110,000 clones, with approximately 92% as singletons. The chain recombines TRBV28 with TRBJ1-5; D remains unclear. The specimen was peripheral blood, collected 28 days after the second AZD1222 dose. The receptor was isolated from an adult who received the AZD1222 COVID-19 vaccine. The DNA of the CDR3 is TGTGCCAGCAGTTTCCAGTTTAATAGCAATCAGCCCCAGCATTTT. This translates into CASSFQFNSNQPQHF.